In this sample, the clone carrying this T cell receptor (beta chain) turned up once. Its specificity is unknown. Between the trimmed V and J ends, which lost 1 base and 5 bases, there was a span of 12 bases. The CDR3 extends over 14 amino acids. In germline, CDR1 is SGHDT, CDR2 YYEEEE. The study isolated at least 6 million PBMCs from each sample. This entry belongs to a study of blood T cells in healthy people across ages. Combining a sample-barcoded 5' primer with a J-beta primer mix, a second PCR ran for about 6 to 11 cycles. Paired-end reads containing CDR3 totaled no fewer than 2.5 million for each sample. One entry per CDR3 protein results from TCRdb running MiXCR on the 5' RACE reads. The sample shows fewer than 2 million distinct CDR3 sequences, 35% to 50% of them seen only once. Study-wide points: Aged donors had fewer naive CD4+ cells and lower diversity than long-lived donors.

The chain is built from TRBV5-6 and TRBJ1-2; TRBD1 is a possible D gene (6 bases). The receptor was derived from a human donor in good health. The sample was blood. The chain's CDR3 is CASSLNGGAYGYTF. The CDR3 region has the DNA TGTGCCAGCAGCTTGAACGGGGGGGCTTATGGCTACACCTTC. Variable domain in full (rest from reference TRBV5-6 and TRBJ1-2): DAGVTQSPTHLIKTRGQQVTLRCSPKSGHDTVSWYQQALGQGPQFIFQYYEEEERQRGNFPDRFSGHQFPNYSSELNVNALLLGDSALYLCASSLNGGAYGYTFGSGTRLTVV.